This T cell receptor (beta chain) was identified in a study of blood T cell repertoires in COVID-19. How the authors handled the data: The assay estimated nucleated cells by amplifying reference gene primers. Data came from immunoSEQ multiplex PCR; TCRdb stores just in-frame clones and leaves some out. D and trimming were read from the DNA, whereas the V and J calls and clone size are those reported in that table. Among 260,000 or so clones, 85% were seen once, and the ten largest hold 2% to 3%. CDR3 length equals 13 residues. V was pared by 6 bases and J by 5 bases, with 10 bases between. In germline, CDR1 is LNHDA, CDR2 SQIVND (reference sequence). Donors in Cohort 3 counted as recovered after two negative PCRs, clearance, or symptom resolution.

The sample comprised PBMCs or T cells enriched from blood (not recorded which). The source of this sequence is a woman aged 45-59 years who had recovered from COVID-19. V and J are TRBV19 and TRBJ1-4; possible D gene TRBD1, 6 bases. The chain's CDR3 is CASSGGPNEKLFF. The CDR3 nucleotides read TGTGCCAGTAGCGGGGGGCCCAATGAAAAACTGTTTTTT.